This record concerns one T cell receptor (beta chain) sequence. Its antigen is undetermined. This sample is part of a study of cytomegalovirus exposure and HLA in healthy donors. The study, taken as a whole, reports: A later analysis by the authors found several of the most significant clusters apparently linked to common viral pathogens.

PCR involved 60 Vbeta and 13 Jbeta primers. Sequencing used immunoSEQ multiplex PCR; TCRdb keeps in-frame clones, though not all of them. The data hold more than 150,000 clones, with roughly 84% observed a single time. The specimen sequenced was PBMCs. This sequence was found in a woman aged 18-29 years in good health and CMV-seronegative.

The CDR3 reads CASSRDTSSYNEQFF. CDR3 DNA: TGTGCCAGCAGTCGGGACACAAGCTCCTACAATGAGCAGTTCTTC. V is TRBV2 and J is TRBJ2-1; D may be TRBD1 (6 bases). V gave up 5 bases and J gave up 0 bases, with 11 bases separating them. The CDR3 is made up of 15 amino acids. From germline, CDR1 is SNHLY and CDR2 FYNNEI.